This TCR beta chain stems from a study of blood T cell repertoires in COVID-19. Whole-study context: Sites across the United States, Italy and Spain contributed samples from acute and convalescent COVID-19. T cells, B-cell-depleted T cells, or PBMCs provided the cDNA or gDNA that served as material.

Method: immunoSEQ multiplex PCR; TCRdb's copy keeps in-frame clones and lacks some. The sample yields fewer than 250,000 clones, roughly nine tenths seen once. V was clipped by 3 bases and J by 0 bases; unmatched bases: 6. Germline V gene lookup returns CDR1 KGHDR and CDR2 SFDVKD. The CDR3 extends over 18 amino acids. The clonotype comes from a woman aged 45-59 years with acute or convalescent COVID-19. The gene calls are TRBV24-1 and TRBJ2-1, with TRBD1 identical over 11 bases. The sample taken for sequencing was peripheral blood. CDR3 in amino acids: CATSDRAGTGGSYNEQFF. The DNA of the CDR3 is TGTGCCACCAGTGATCGCGCCGGGACAGGGGGCTCCTACAATGAGCAGTTCTTC.